This T cell receptor (beta chain) came from a study of response to subunit inactivated influenza vaccine (dated by TCRdb to 2016 to 2019). Concerning the study at large: Deep quantitative profiling of the T cell receptor repertoire was used in the study to follow responses to a trivalent subunit inactivated influenza vaccine.

Libraries were prepared through RT-PCR. Sequencing was carried out with an Illumina HiSeq 2500. TCRdb took the public reads, trimmed them with fastp at Q25, ran MiXCR for clone calling and kept in-frame beta chains. Entries that share a CDR3 protein sequence are merged under the most common genes and DNA. The sample contains 400,000 to 650,000 distinct CDR3 sequences, under 8.5% of them found a single time. The ten largest clones represent 13% of the sample. A remark on this clonotype: The clone's antigen remains unknown. No per-base quality is available; no much larger clone lies one base away.

The CDR3, cysteine through phenylalanine, is 18 amino acids long. Only the CDR3 part of the read is kept: 54 bases, read in frame from the first base. The germline V gene sets CDR1 to SGHVS and CDR2 to FNYEAQ. V is pruned by 0 bases and J by 0 bases, leaving 11 bases of the junction without a gene match. Overall results and qualifications from the work: It was suggested by the authors that each seasonal influenza vaccination may recruit only a limited number of new T cells.

This TCR was sampled from a man between 45 and 75 years old who received an inactivated influenza vaccine. Donor details come from another sample of the same person, matched by shared clones. Sequences were derived from PBMCs from blood, sampled around 2 years after vaccination. The chain is assembled from TRBV7-6 and TRBJ2-7; TRBD2 aligns with 7 central bases. The DNA sequence reads TGTGCCAGCAGCTTAGCCGGGGTTGTTGCGGGGGTCTCCTACGAGCAGTACTTC. Its translation is CASSLAGVVAGVSYEQYF.